The rows below give T cell receptor beta chains drawn from one sample of a study of T cells in Graves' hyperthyroidism and ophthalmopathy. TCRdb reanalysed the multiplex PCR reads using MiXCR and keeps one entry per CDR3 protein. The table shows roughly 500,000 distinct CDR3 sequences, with approximately 23% occurring only once. Sequenced input: blood. The receptors come from a woman between 65 and 79 years old with Graves' ophthalmopathy. Each CDR3 is given with its conserved first and last residue. The D gene is left open where the match is weak. Clone size is shown for a subset of rows, as once, few, many or a class of expanded clone.

v_call,j_call,d_call,clone_size,cdr3_nt,cdr3_aa
TRBV10-1,TRBJ2-3,NA,NA,TGCGCCAGCAGTGAGTCCGTAAGGCAGTATTTT,CASSESVRQYF
TRBV7-9,TRBJ1-1,NA,NA,TGTGCCAGCAGCTTAGTCACTATGAACACTGAAGCTTTCTTT,CASSLVTMNTEAFF
TRBV28,TRBJ2-7,TRBD2,NA,TGTGCCAGTTCAATAGCGGGAGGACCCAACGAGCAGTACTTC,CASSIAGGPNEQYF
TRBV6-2/TRBV6-3,TRBJ2-1,NA,many,TGTGCCATCCGAGGGAGGGGGGCGATCGGGCGTGAGCAGTTCTTC,CAIRGRGAIGREQFF
TRBV28,TRBJ1-1,NA,few,TGTGCCAGCAGTTTAATAGGGACGGGCACTGAAGCTTTCTTT,CASSLIGTGTEAFF
TRBV3-1,TRBJ2-1,TRBD2,NA,TGTGCCAGCAGCCAATCCCCCGGACTAGCGGGGGCGTATGAGCAGTTCTTC,CASSQSPGLAGAYEQFF
TRBV5-1,TRBJ2-3,NA,NA,TGCGCCGGCAGCTCTAGTCCTCCCGGCACAGATACGCAGTATTTT,CAGSSSPPGTDTQYF
TRBV28,TRBJ1-1,NA,many,TGTGCCAGCACCCCCGTCGACACTGAAGCTTTCTTT,CASTPVDTEAFF
TRBV28,TRBJ2-7,TRBD2,NA,TGTGCCAGCAGCCCCCGACTAGCGGGAGCACTTGACGAGCAGTACTTC,CASSPRLAGALDEQYF
TRBV5-1,TRBJ2-7,NA,few,TGCGCCAGCAGCTCGACCACCGGGACTCCCCGGAACGAGCAGTACTTC,CASSSTTGTPRNEQYF
TRBV4-2,TRBJ2-7,NA,few,TGTGCCAGCAGCCATAACTGGAGGGCAGGCGAGCAGTACTTC,CASSHNWRAGEQYF
TRBV6-1,TRBJ2-7,TRBD1,NA,TGTGCCAGCAGCTACCGCCGGGACAGTTTCTACGAGCAGTACTTC,CASSYRRDSFYEQYF
TRBV2,TRBJ2-4,TRBD2,NA,TGTGCCAGCAGTGAAGTGACTAGCGGGAGTTGGAACATTCAGTACTTC,CASSEVTSGSWNIQYF
TRBV5-6,TRBJ2-4,NA,NA,TGTGCCAGCAGCTCGACCGGGAGTACCAAAAACATTCAGTACTTC,CASSSTGSTKNIQYF
TRBV20-1,TRBJ2-7,NA,NA,TGCAGTGCCAGAGACTCCGGGGCTGCGACCTACGAGCAGTACTTC,CSARDSGAATYEQYF
TRBV19,TRBJ1-5,TRBD1,few,TGTGCCAGTACACCGCAGGGGGCGGCTCAGCCCCAGCATTTT,CASTPQGAAQPQHF
TRBV7-3,TRBJ2-3,NA,NA,TGTGCCAGCAGTCCTACCGATTCTATGCCAGATACGCAGTATTTT,CASSPTDSMPDTQYF
TRBV7-9,TRBJ1-5,TRBD1,NA,TGTGCCAGCAGCTTAGGTGGACAGGGGGCAAGTCAGCCCCAGCATTTT,CASSLGGQGASQPQHF
TRBV19,TRBJ2-1,NA,few,TGTGCCAGTAGCCAACCCCCAGGGTTCGGCAATGAGCAGTTCTTC,CASSQPPGFGNEQFF
TRBV28,TRBJ2-7,TRBD1,many,TGTGCCAGCAGTTTATCGACAGGGATCAGGTACGAGCAGTACTTC,CASSLSTGIRYEQYF
TRBV12-3/TRBV12-4,TRBJ2-7,NA,NA,TGTGCCAGCAGTTTAGTGGTCCGGGGGCGCGAGCAGTACTTC,CASSLVVRGREQYF
TRBV12-5,TRBJ2-3,NA,few,TGTGCTAGTGGTTTTCAAACCAGCACAGATACGCAGTATTTT,CASGFQTSTDTQYF
TRBV7-2,TRBJ1-2,TRBD1,NA,TGTGCCAGCAGCCCCCGACAGGGGGTAGCCTATGGCTACACCTTC,CASSPRQGVAYGYTF
TRBV19,TRBJ1-1,TRBD1,once,TGTGCCAGTAGTATGAGCAGGGGGGTTGAAGCTTTCTTT,CASSMSRGVEAFF
TRBV20-1,TRBJ2-1,NA,once,TGCAGTGCCCCACCCAGCGGCAGTCCCAATGAGCAGTTCTTC,CSAPPSGSPNEQFF
TRBV5-1,TRBJ1-1,NA,NA,TGCGCCAGCAGCTTGGGAGGGGACCCCGCCACTGAAGCTTTCTTT,CASSLGGDPATEAFF
TRBV12-3/TRBV12-4,TRBJ2-7,NA,many,TGTGCCAGCAGCTTAGTTTACGAGCAGTACTTC,CASSLVYEQYF
TRBV11-2,TRBJ1-2,NA,many,TGTGCCAGCAGCCTCAACAGAGACTACACCTTC,CASSLNRDYTF
TRBV29-1,TRBJ2-2,TRBD1,few,TGCAGCGTGAAAGCTCCGGGACAGGGGACCGGGGAGCTGTTTTTT,CSVKAPGQGTGELFF
TRBV19,TRBJ1-1,NA,few,TGTGCCAGTAGTATTATTAACCGAAGACCCCAAGAAGCTTTCTTT,CASSIINRRPQEAFF
TRBV5-1,TRBJ1-1,NA,NA,TGCGCCAGCAGCGTGGGGACAATTCGAGACACTGAAGCTTTCTTT,CASSVGTIRDTEAFF
TRBV19,TRBJ1-1,NA,many,TGTGCCAGTAGTTCCTCCGACACCCAGAACACTGAAGCTTTCTTT,CASSSSDTQNTEAFF
TRBV18,TRBJ1-1,NA,many,TGTGCCAGCTCACCAGCACCTCAGCCTCGGACTGAAGCTTTCTTT,CASSPAPQPRTEAFF
TRBV18,TRBJ1-4,NA,few,TGTGCCAGCTCACCCACTCGGGGTGAAGAAAAACTGTTTTTT,CASSPTRGEEKLFF
TRBV6-9,TRBJ2-3,NA,NA,TGTGCCAGCAGATATCAACTAGGAGGGAGAACAGATACGCAGTATTTT,CASRYQLGGRTDTQYF
TRBV12-3/TRBV12-4,TRBJ2-7,NA,many,TGTGCCAGCAGTGTAAGTACTTCGGTCGAGCAGTACTTC,CASSVSTSVEQYF
TRBV18,TRBJ2-5,TRBD1,NA,TGTGCCAGCTCACCCCTACTGGACAGGACCGAGACCCAGTACTTC,CASSPLLDRTETQYF
TRBV3-1,TRBJ2-7,TRBD2,NA,TGTGCCAGCAGCCCTGGACTAGTGAGCTCCTACGAGCAGTACTTC,CASSPGLVSSYEQYF
TRBV14,TRBJ1-2,NA,NA,TGTGCCAGCAGCCCCTGGGCCAGGGCTGGCTACACCTTC,CASSPWARAGYTF
TRBV12-3/TRBV12-4,TRBJ2-3,TRBD2,many,TGTGCCAGCAGTTTGGTCCCTAGCGGGGGGACGCAGTATTTT,CASSLVPSGGTQYF
TRBV3-1,TRBJ2-5,NA,few,TGTGCCAGCAGCCAAGACGGAGGCATGGGGTACTTC,CASSQDGGMGYF
TRBV7-2,TRBJ2-7,TRBD2,NA,TGTGCCAGCAGCTTAGGGGTGGGGTCTAGCGGGAATAGGTACGAGCGGTACTTC,CASSLGVGSSGNRYERYF
TRBV20-1,TRBJ2-7,NA,few,TGCAGTGCTACAGGGGCCGTCTACGAGCAGTACTTC,CSATGAVYEQYF
TRBV7-9,TRBJ1-5,TRBD1,NA,TGTGCCAGCAGCTTCGGGACAGCAAGCAATCAGCCCCAGCATTTT,CASSFGTASNQPQHF
TRBV12-5,TRBJ2-2,NA,many,TGTGCTAGTGGTTCCCGACTCAGGCCCGGGGAGCTGTTTTTT,CASGSRLRPGELFF
TRBV30,TRBJ2-1,TRBD2,few,TGTGCCTGGCGAATAGCGGGAGGTACCCTCTCCTACAATGAGCAGTTCTTC,CAWRIAGGTLSYNEQFF